This TCR beta chain was obtained from a study of response to subunit inactivated influenza vaccine (dated by TCRdb to the late 2010s). Broadly, across the study: The study used deep quantitative T cell receptor repertoire profiling to track responses to a trivalent subunit inactivated influenza vaccine. The research as a whole found: The authors proposed that each seasonal influenza vaccination may bring in only a limited number of new T cells.

At least ten counts were recorded for this clonotype. What antigen it recognizes has not been identified. The record has no base qualities; no much larger clone is one base away. The germline V gene provides CDR1 SQVTM and CDR2 ANQGSEA. Including cysteine and phenylalanine, the CDR3 has 12 amino acids. Just CDR3 DNA is preserved here, 36 bases in frame from base 1. V drops 2 bases and J drops 4 bases, leaving 7 bases in between. The library was generated by RT-PCR. The sequencing machine was an Illumina HiSeq 2500. TCRdb reprocessing: public reads trimmed at Q25 with fastp, clones called with MiXCR, in-frame beta chains kept. Rows are unified per CDR3 protein, each entry keeping the most common DNA and genes. The sample profile shows around 760,000 distinct CDR3 sequences; about 14% of them were found once. The top ten clones comprise around 7% of the sample.

The source was PBMCs from blood, collected less than 15 days before vaccination. The V and J genes are TRBV29-1 and TRBJ2-3; a confident D gene designation cannot be given. This TCR was recovered from a man aged 50-59 years who received an inactivated influenza vaccine. Donor details come from another sample of the same person, matched by shared clones. The CDR3 protein sequence reads: CSVEKVADTQYF. The DNA is as follows: TGCAGCGTTGAAAAGGTAGCAGATACGCAGTATTTT.